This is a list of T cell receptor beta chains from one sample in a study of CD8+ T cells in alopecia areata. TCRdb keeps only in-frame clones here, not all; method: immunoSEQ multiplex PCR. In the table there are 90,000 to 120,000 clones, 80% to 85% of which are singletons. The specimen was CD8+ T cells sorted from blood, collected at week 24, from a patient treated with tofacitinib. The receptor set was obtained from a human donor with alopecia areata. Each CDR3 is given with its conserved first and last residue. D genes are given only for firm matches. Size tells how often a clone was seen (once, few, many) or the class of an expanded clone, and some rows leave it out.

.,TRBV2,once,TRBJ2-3,TGTGCCAGCTATCAAGGTCGGACAGATACGCAGTATTTT,CASYQGRTDTQYF
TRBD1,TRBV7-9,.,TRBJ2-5,TGTGCCAGCAGCCTCCGGGACAGACCCGTGCCCCAGTACTTC,CASSLRDRPVPQYF
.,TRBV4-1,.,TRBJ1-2,TGCGCCAGCAGCCAAGAGCCAGTTGATGGCTACACCTTC,CASSQEPVDGYTF
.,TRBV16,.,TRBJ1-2,TGTGCCAGCAGCCAACAAGGGGGTGGCTACACCTTC,CASSQQGGGYTF
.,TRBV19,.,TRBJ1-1,TGTGCCAGTAGTATTAGTTTGGGAGAGTGGACCGCACACAACACTGAAGCTTTCTTT,CASSISLGEWTAHNTEAFF
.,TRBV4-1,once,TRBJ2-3,TGCGCCAGCAGCCAAGGATGGGCTGCTGGGCCAGATACGCAGTATTTT,CASSQGWAAGPDTQYF
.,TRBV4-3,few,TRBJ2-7,TGCGCCAGCAGCCAAGAGGAGGGGAGCTCCTACGAGCAGTACTTC,CASSQEEGSSYEQYF
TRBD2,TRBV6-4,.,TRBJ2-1,TGTGCCAGCAGTGCGGGACTAGCGGAGAACAATGAGCAGTTCTTC,CASSAGLAENNEQFF
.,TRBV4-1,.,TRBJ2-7,TGCGCCAGCAGCCAAGAGGGGCGGGACTACGAGCAGTACTTC,CASSQEGRDYEQYF
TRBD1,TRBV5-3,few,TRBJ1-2,TGCGCCAGCAGCCAAGATAGGACAGGGCAATATGGCTACACCTTC,CASSQDRTGQYGYTF
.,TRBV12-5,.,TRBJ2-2,TGTGCTAGTGGTTCGGCCGCCGGGGAGCTGTTTTTT,CASGSAAGELFF
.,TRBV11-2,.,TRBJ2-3,TGTGCCAGCAGCTTAGCTGACAGCACCCGGACGCAGTATTTT,CASSLADSTRTQYF
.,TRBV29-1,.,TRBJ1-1,TGCAGCGTTGGGACAGTGAACACTGAAGCTTTCTTT,CSVGTVNTEAFF
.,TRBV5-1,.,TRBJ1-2,TGCGCCAGCAGCTTGGCCGGCAGGGGAGGTGGCTACACCTTC,CASSLAGRGGGYTF
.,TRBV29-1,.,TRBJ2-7,TGCAGCGTTGAAGAGGGAACCACCTACGAGCAGTACTTC,CSVEEGTTYEQYF
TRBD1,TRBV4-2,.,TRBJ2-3,TGTGCCAGCAGCCTAAGCCGGGACAGGGTGGTCACAGATACGCAGTATTTT,CASSLSRDRVVTDTQYF
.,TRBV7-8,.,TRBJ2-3,TGTGCCAGCAGCTCCGGGGGAGATACGCAGTATTTT,CASSSGGDTQYF
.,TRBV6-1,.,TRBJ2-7,TGTGCCAGCAGTGAACTGGGCCTCCTCTACGAGCAGTACTTC,CASSELGLLYEQYF
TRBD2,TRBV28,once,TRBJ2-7,TGTGCCAGCAGTTTTGGGGCGGGGGGAAACGAGCAGTACTTC,CASSFGAGGNEQYF
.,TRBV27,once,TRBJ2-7,TGTGCCAGCAGTCCTAGACAGGAACTCTACGAGCAGTACTTC,CASSPRQELYEQYF
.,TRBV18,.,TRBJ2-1,TGTGCCAGCTCACCCTCACGGGGCCACAATGAGCAGTTCTTC,CASSPSRGHNEQFF
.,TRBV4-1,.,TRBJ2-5,TGCGCCAGCAGCCAAGGGGGGACCCAGGAGACCCAGTACTTC,CASSQGGTQETQYF
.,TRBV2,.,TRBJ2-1,TGTGCCAGCAGGCGGGACACCTCGTCCCACAATGAGCAGTTCTTC,CASRRDTSSHNEQFF
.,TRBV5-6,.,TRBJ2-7,TGTGCCAGCAGCTTTCGAATCAGCGGAGGAAACTACGAGCAGTACTTC,CASSFRISGGNYEQYF
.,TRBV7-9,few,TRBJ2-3,TGTGCCAGCAGCTCGGCTTATGGCACAGATACGCAGTATTTT,CASSSAYGTDTQYF
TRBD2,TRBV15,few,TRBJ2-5,TGTGCCACCAGCGTGGTGGGGGCAGCGGGGGCCGGGGAGACCCAGTACTTC,CATSVVGAAGAGETQYF
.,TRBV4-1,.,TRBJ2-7,TGCGCCAGCAGTTACCGACTTACCCCAACCTACGAGCAGTACTTC,CASSYRLTPTYEQYF
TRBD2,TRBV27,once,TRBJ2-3,TGTGCCAGCAGCCAACTAGCGGGGGGAAGAAGACCAGGCACAGATACGCAGTATTTT,CASSQLAGGRRPGTDTQYF
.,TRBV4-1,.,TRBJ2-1,TGCGCCAGCAGCCTGTCTAGCATGAATGAGCAGTTCTTC,CASSLSSMNEQFF
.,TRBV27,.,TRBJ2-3,TGTGCCAGCAGTGCAGGACGGAGCGGCACAGATACGCAGTATTTT,CASSAGRSGTDTQYF
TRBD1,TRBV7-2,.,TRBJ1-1,TGTGCCAGCAGCTCGGGACAGTTGAACACTGAAGCTTTCTTT,CASSSGQLNTEAFF
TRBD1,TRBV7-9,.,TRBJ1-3,TGTGCCAGCAGCTCTAATACCCGAGGACAGGATCACCGACGATACACCATATATTTT,CASSSNTRGQDHRRYTIYF
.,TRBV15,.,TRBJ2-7,TGTGCCACCAGCCCCACCGGACCAACCTACGAGCAGTACTTC,CATSPTGPTYEQYF
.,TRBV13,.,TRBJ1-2,TGTGCCAGCACCGGGGTTTTCGGCTATGGCTACACCTTC,CASTGVFGYGYTF
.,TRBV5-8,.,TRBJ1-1,TGTGCCAGCAGCTTAAGTGTGAACACTGAAGCTTTCTTT,CASSLSVNTEAFF
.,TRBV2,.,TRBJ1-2,TGTGCCAGCAGTGAAATTGGACCGAACTATGGCTACACCTTC,CASSEIGPNYGYTF
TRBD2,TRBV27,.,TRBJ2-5,TGTGCCAGCAGCCCGAGCGGGGGGGCACAAGAGACCCAGTACTTC,CASSPSGGAQETQYF
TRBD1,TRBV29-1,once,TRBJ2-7,TGCAGCGTTGAGGATCGACAGGGGCACTACGAGCAGTACTTC,CSVEDRQGHYEQYF
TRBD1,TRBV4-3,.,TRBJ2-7,TGCGCCAGCAGCCAAGATAGGGGGCTCGAGGGCGAGCAGTACTTC,CASSQDRGLEGEQYF
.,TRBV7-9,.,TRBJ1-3,TGTGCCAGCAGCTATTTCGCACAGGGCGGTGGAAACACCATATATTTT,CASSYFAQGGGNTIYF
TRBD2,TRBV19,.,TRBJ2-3,TGTGCCAGTAGTACAACTAGCGGGGGCCGGGATACGCAGTATTTT,CASSTTSGGRDTQYF
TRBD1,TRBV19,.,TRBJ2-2,TGTGCCAGTAGTTCGACAGGGTTCAACACCGGGGAGCTGTTTTTT,CASSSTGFNTGELFF
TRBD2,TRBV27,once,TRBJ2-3,TGTGCCAGCAGTCCCCTTGGGGGGCGGGGGGGCGTGGGAGATACGCAGTATTTT,CASSPLGGRGGVGDTQYF
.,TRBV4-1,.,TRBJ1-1,TGCGCCAGCAGCCAGGGTAGGGAGAACACTGAAGCTTTCTTT,CASSQGRENTEAFF
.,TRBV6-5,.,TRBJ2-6,TGTGCCAGCAGTTACAGGGGGGGAGGGGCCAACGTCCTGACTTTC,CASSYRGGGANVLTF
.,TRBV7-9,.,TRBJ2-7,TGTGCCAGCAGCCGTGGAGGGGAGCAGTACTTC,CASSRGGEQYF
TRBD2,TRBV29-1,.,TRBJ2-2,TGCAGCGTTGAAGGTTATAGCGGGGGGACGAACACCGGGGAGCTGTTTTTT,CSVEGYSGGTNTGELFF
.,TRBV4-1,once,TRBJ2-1,TGCGCCAGCAGCCCTCAGGGAGGCAATGAGCAGTTCTTC,CASSPQGGNEQFF
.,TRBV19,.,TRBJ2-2,TGTGCCAGTAGTTACGACAGGTACCCCACCGGGGAGCTGTTTTTT,CASSYDRYPTGELFF
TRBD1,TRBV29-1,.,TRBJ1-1,TGCAGCGGGTGGACAGGGGACACTGAAGCTTTCTTT,CSGWTGDTEAFF
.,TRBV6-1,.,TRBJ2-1,TGTGCCAGCAGTCAAAAGAGGGGGAATGAGCAGTTCTTC,CASSQKRGNEQFF
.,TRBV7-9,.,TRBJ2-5,TGTGCCAGCAGTCGCGGGGGCCACCAAGAGACCCAGTACTTC,CASSRGGHQETQYF
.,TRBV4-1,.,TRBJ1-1,TGCGCCAGCAGCAACCAGGTCCCTCCCACTGAAGCTTTCTTT,CASSNQVPPTEAFF
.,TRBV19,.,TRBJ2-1,TGTGCCAGTAGTATCTGGCGCAATGAGCAGTTCTTC,CASSIWRNEQFF
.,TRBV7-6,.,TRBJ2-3,TGTGCCAGTTCCCGCGTACGCACAGATACGCAGTATTTT,CASSRVRTDTQYF
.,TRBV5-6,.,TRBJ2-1,TGTGCCACCCATCCTAATCTAGATCGGGGGATTAATGAGCAGTTCTTC,CATHPNLDRGINEQFF
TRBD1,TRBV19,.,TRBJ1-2,TGTGCCAGTAGTTCGGGACAGGGACTTAACTATGGCTACACCTTC,CASSSGQGLNYGYTF
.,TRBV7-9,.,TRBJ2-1,TGTGCCAGCAGCTGGGGTCCCCGGGAGCAGTTCTTC,CASSWGPREQFF
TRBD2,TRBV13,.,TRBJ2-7,TGTGCCAGCAGCTCAGGGAGGACTAGCGGGGCGTACGAGCAGTACTTC,CASSSGRTSGAYEQYF
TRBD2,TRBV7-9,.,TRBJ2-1,TGTGCCAGCAGCTTAGCATCGGGACTAAGCCCCTACAATGAGCAGTTCTTC,CASSLASGLSPYNEQFF